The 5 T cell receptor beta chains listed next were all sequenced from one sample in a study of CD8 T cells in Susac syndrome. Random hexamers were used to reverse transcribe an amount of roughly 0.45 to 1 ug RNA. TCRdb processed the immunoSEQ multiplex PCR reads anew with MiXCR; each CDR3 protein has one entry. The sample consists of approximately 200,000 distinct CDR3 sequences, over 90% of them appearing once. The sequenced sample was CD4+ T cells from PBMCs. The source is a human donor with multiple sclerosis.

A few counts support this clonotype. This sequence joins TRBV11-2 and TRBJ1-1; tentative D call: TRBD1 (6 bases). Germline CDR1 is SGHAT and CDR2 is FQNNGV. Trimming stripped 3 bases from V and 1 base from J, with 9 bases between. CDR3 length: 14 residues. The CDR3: CASSLTDRNTEAFF. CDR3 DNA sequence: TGTGCCAGCAGCTTGACGGACAGGAACACTGAAGCTTTCTTT.

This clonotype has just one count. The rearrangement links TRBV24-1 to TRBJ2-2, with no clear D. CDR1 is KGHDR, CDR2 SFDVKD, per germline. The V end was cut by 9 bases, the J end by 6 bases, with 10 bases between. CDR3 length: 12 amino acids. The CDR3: CATSHGAGELFF. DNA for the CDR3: TGTGCCACCTCGCATGGTGCCGGGGAGCTGTTTTTT.

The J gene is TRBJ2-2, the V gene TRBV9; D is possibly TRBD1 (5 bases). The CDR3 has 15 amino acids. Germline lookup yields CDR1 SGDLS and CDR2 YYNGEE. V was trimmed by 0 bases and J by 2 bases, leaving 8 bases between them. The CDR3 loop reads CASSVGDRNTGELFF. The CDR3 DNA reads TGTGCCAGCAGCGTAGGAGACAGAAACACCGGGGAGCTGTTTTTT.

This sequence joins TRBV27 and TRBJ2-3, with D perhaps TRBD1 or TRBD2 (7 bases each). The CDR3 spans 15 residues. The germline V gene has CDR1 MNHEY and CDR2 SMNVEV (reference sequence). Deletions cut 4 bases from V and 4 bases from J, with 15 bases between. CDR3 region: CASSSTTGRADTQYF. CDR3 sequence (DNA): TGTGCCAGCAGTTCCACGACAGGGAGGGCAGATACGCAGTATTTT.

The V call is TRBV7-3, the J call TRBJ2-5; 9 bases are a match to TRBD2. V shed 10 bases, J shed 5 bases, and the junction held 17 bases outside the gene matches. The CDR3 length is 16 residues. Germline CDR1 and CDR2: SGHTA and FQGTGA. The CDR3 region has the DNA TGTGCCACCGACCCGAGGCGGGGGGGCCCGGGGGAGACCCAGTACTTC. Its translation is CATDPRRGGPGETQYF.